The T cell receptor (beta chain) under discussion was sequenced for a study of blood T cells in healthy people across ages. The ends were cut back, 7 bases at V and 1 base at J, with 15 bases in the middle. The germline V gene encodes CDR1 SGDLS and CDR2 YYNGEE. The CDR3 sequence is 15 residues long. It was with a sample-barcoded 5' primer and a J-beta primer mix that a second PCR of roughly 7 to 12 cycles was run. TCRdb reanalysed the 5' RACE reads using MiXCR and keeps one entry per CDR3 protein. The sample comprises around 850,000 distinct CDR3 sequences, 35% to 40% of which are singletons, and over 10% rests with the top ten.

The sequencing sample was made of blood. The chain couples TRBV9 to TRBJ1-5, with unresolved D. The clonotype was recovered from a man younger than 30 in good health. The DNA for the CDR3 is TGTGCCAGCGGGAGGGAGGGAGGCAGCAATCAGCCCCAGCATTTT. This gives the protein CASGREGGSNQPQHF.